This T cell receptor beta chain was sequenced during a study of blood T cell repertoires in COVID-19. Only in-frame clones appear in the TCRdb table, and some are missing; sequencing was by immunoSEQ multiplex PCR. The sample carries around 46,000 clones, roughly 86% recorded once. Germline V lookup: CDR1 SGDLS, CDR2 YYNGEE. The germline V and J ends were trimmed by 0 bases and 5 bases, with 12 bases remaining between them. CDR3 length: 14 residues. The rearrangement links TRBV9 to TRBJ2-7; D perhaps matches TRBD2 (5 bases). Specimen: peripheral blood. The source of this sequence is a man aged 40-50 years with active COVID-19. The CDR3 sequence is CASSVGLAGNEQYF. The CDR3, as DNA: TGTGCCAGCAGCGTAGGGCTAGCTGGGAACGAGCAGTACTTC.